These 23 T cell receptor beta chains came from one sample sequenced in a study of human T cells and chemical hapten exposure. Stated time point: patch test 2, 6 weeks after DPC sensitization. The sample's treatment: therapeutic diphenylcyclopropenone sensitization with weekly scalp DPC. TCRdb re-called the RACE reads with MiXCR, one entry per CDR3 protein. This table has approximately 80,000 distinct CDR3 sequences, roughly 10% appearing once. The sequences come from whole blood, collected in connection with sensitization to the hapten diphenylcyclopropenone (DPC). The receptors were sampled from a woman younger than 45 with alopecia areata. Some clones in this sample may be carry-over from other donors' samples.

This clonotype was observed many times. The CDR3 region is CASSNSYEQYF. The CDR3 nucleotides are TGTGCCAGCAGCAACAGCTACGAGCAGTACTTC. The chain couples TRBV4-2 to TRBJ2-7, with D uncertain. V was cut by 5 bases and J by 3 bases, with 5 bases left in between. The germline V gene encodes CDR1 LGHNA and CDR2 YNFKEQ. The CDR3 is made up of 11 amino acids.

The chain joins TRBV18 to TRBJ1-2; the match to TRBD1 covers 9 bases. The V gene end was trimmed by 3 bases and the J gene end by 4 bases; junction bases not matched to a gene: 12. CDR3 length: 17 residues. The germline CDR1 and CDR2 sequences are KGHSH and LQKENI. The CDR3 sequence: CASSPGTGGRTIYGYTF. CDR3 DNA sequence: TGTGCCAGCTCACCTGGAACAGGGGGCCGTACTATCTATGGCTACACCTTC.

This rearrangement joins TRBV7-9 to TRBJ2-2; 7 positions match TRBD1. J lost 3 bases, V lost 5 bases, and 3 bases had no gene match. Germline CDR1 is SEHNR and CDR2 is FQNEAQ (reference sequence). The CDR3 spans 14 residues. The CDR3 DNA reads TGTGCCAGCAGCCGGGACAGTCACACCGGGGAGCTGTTTTTT. Amino acid sequence: CASSRDSHTGELFF.

This clonotype has a count of ten or more. The rearrangement joins TRBV3-1 to TRBJ1-2; unclear D gene. CDR1 is LGHDT and CDR2 is YNNKEL in the germline V gene (reference sequence). There are 11 residues in the CDR3. The V and J ends lost 3 bases and 3 bases respectively, with 2 bases between them. In nucleotides, the CDR3 is TGTGCCAGCAGCCAGGACTATGGCTACACCTTC. This sequence encodes CASSQDYGYTF.

This clonotype was observed at least ten times. The rearrangement links TRBV5-3 to TRBJ2-4; no clear D. TRBV5-3 is flagged as an ORF with uncertain function. V was pared by 7 bases and J by 2 bases, with 16 bases between. The CDR3 covers 15 residues. CDR3 in amino acids: CARPNSILTKNIQYF. The DNA of the CDR3 is TGTGCCAGACCGAACAGCATACTTACCAAAAACATTCAGTACTTC.

There are many counts of this clonotype. J is TRBJ2-7 and V is TRBV20-1; TRBD2 aligns across 8 bases. Trimming removed 0 bases from V and 2 bases from J; junction bases left unmatched: 6. This CDR3 region has 15 residues. In germline, CDR1 is DFQATT, CDR2 SNEGSKA (reference sequence). In DNA form, the CDR3 reads TGCAGTGCTAGAGATGATCGGGGGGGAGCCTACGAGCAGTACTTC. This sequence encodes CSARDDRGGAYEQYF.

The rearrangement joins TRBV28 to TRBJ1-1; tentatively, D is TRBD1 (6 bases). Trimming took 4 bases from V and 4 from J, leaving 7 bases between them. The CDR3 is 12 residues long. Germline values: CDR1 MDHEN, CDR2 SYDVKM. CDR3 protein: CASSWTVTEAFF. CDR3 DNA: TGTGCCAGCAGTTGGACAGTCACTGAAGCTTTCTTT.

This sequence joins TRBV2 and TRBJ2-7; weak D call: TRBD2 (6 bases). The V end lost 1 base, the J end lost 0 bases, and 13 bases lay between the germline ends. This CDR3 has 16 amino acids. Germline lookup yields CDR1 SNHLY and CDR2 FYNNEI. CDR3 amino acids: CASSEGLAYISYEQYF. CDR3 coding DNA: TGTGCCAGCAGTGAAGGGCTAGCGTACATCTCCTACGAGCAGTACTTC.

This clonotype was counted at least ten times. J is TRBJ1-6 and V is TRBV6-2 or TRBV6-3; D not certain. The CDR3 has 16 residues. The germline V gene has CDR1 MNHEY and CDR2 SVGEGT. The V end lost 2 bases, the J end lost 10 bases, and 18 bases lay between the germline ends. The CDR3: CASSYGRNPLWSPLHF. The CDR3 coding sequence is TGTGCCAGCAGTTACGGGCGGAACCCCCTATGGTCACCCCTCCACTTT.

This rearrangement joins TRBV3-1 to TRBJ2-3; a possible D gene is TRBD2 (5 bases). Germline-derived CDR1 and CDR2 are LGHDT and YNNKEL (reference sequence). V lost 0 bases and J 6 bases, leaving 19 bases between the germline ends. CDR3 length equals 17 residues. In DNA form, the CDR3 reads TGTGCCAGCAGCCAAGATACCCCCACTCGAGCGGACGATACGCAGTATTTT. Protein: CASSQDTPTRADDTQYF.

In this sample, this clonotype turned up a few times. The chain has TRBV7-2 and TRBJ2-1; TRBD1 agrees at 9 bases. CDR1 is SGHTA, CDR2 FQGNSA, per germline. This CDR3 comprises 15 residues. The V segment lost 3 bases and the J segment 1 base; nucleotides outside the gene matches: 1. In nucleotides, the CDR3 is TGTGCCAGCAGCTTGGACAGGGGATCCTACAATGAGCAGTTCTTC. Protein: CASSLDRGSYNEQFF.

In its sample, this clonotype was seen many times. CDR3 residues: CASRSVPQGGYYNEQFF. The CDR3 DNA sequence: TGCGCCAGCAGATCCGTCCCCCAGGGAGGGTACTACAATGAGCAGTTCTTC. The rearrangement joins TRBV5-1 to TRBJ2-1, with TRBD2 identical over 7 bases. There are 17 residues in the CDR3. Germline assignment: CDR1 SGHRS and CDR2 YFSETQ. V was pared by 5 bases and J by 3 bases, with 14 bases of the junction left unmatched.

This clonotype was seen ten or more times. The chain employs TRBV29-1 and TRBJ1-1, with D maybe TRBD1 (5 bases). Trimming stripped 7 bases from V and 4 bases from J, with 19 bases between. CDR1 is SQVTM, CDR2 ANQGSEA, per germline. The CDR3 is 14 residues long. As DNA, the CDR3 is TGCAGCGCCCTGACTGCGGGGAGGGGCACTGAAGCTTTCTTT. It codes for CSALTAGRGTEAFF.

V usage is TRBV7-9 and J usage is TRBJ2-1; TRBD1 agrees at 7 bases. The germline V gene encodes CDR1 SEHNR and CDR2 FQNEAQ (reference sequence). V lost 5 bases and J lost 1; bases outside the gene matches: 8. The CDR3 has 16 residues. In nucleotides, the CDR3 is TGTGCCAGCAGCCCGAAGCCACAGGGGTCCTACAATGAGCAGTTCTTC. Translated, it gives CASSPKPQGSYNEQFF.

This clonotype was found many times. V is TRBV10-1 and J is TRBJ1-1; TRBD1 is a possible D gene (5 bases). V was clipped by 4 bases and J by 0 bases, with 12 bases between them. CDR1 and CDR2 from the germline V gene are WNHNN and SYGVQD (reference sequence). This CDR3 has 15 amino acids. The CDR3 bases are TGCGCCAGCAGTGTGGGGGGAACAATGAACACTGAAGCTTTCTTT. It is translated as CASSVGGTMNTEAFF.

Ten or more counts support this clonotype. The V gene is TRBV29-1, the J gene TRBJ2-3; 8 bases fit TRBD2. Germline assignment: CDR1 SQVTM and CDR2 ANQGSEA. The CDR3 length is 15 residues. V shed 6 bases, J shed 1 base, and the junction held 9 bases outside the gene matches. The CDR3 DNA sequence: TGCAGCGTAAAGGCCGGGACTAGTGGCACAGATACGCAGTATTTT. It translates to CSVKAGTSGTDTQYF.

The rearrangement links TRBV4-1 to TRBJ1-6; TRBD1 is a possible D gene (5 bases). Germline V gene lookup returns CDR1 MGHRA and CDR2 YSYEKL. The CDR3 is made up of 16 amino acids. Trimming took off 0 bases at V and 10 bases at J, with 16 bases between the two ends. CDR3 in amino acids: CASSQEGRGLGSPLHF. The CDR3 region has the DNA TGCGCCAGCAGCCAAGAAGGAAGGGGTTTAGGGTCACCCCTCCACTTT.

This clonotype occurred many times. The chain links TRBV25-1 to TRBJ2-5, with D hard to call. The CDR3 is made up of 14 amino acids. Trimming pared 1 base from V and 1 base from J, leaving 7 bases between. Per the germline V gene, CDR1 is MGHDK and CDR2 is SYGVNS. For the CDR3, the DNA is TGTGCCAGCAGTGAATGGGCAGCCCAAGAGACCCAGTACTTC. It codes for CASSEWAAQETQYF.

This clonotype was picked up many times. V is TRBV10-3 and J is TRBJ1-2, with D maybe TRBD1 (6 bases). Germline loops: CDR1 ENHRY, CDR2 SYGVKD. The V end was cut by 8 bases, the J end by 8 bases, with 18 bases between. CDR3 length: 13 amino acids. CDR3 region: CAIPSERGEGYTF. The CDR3, as DNA: TGTGCCATCCCTTCGGAAAGGGGGGAAGGCTACACCTTC.

This clonotype was seen at least ten times. The V gene is TRBV29-1, the J gene TRBJ1-2; no firm D call. The CDR3 is made up of 12 amino acids. V dropped 4 bases and J dropped 8 bases, with 14 bases sitting between them. Per the germline V gene, CDR1 is SQVTM and CDR2 is ANQGSEA. The CDR3 DNA is TGCAGCGTTGCGGGTACAGTAACAGGCTACACCTTC. Protein: CSVAGTVTGYTF.

This clonotype was seen a few times. V and J are TRBV4-3 and TRBJ2-7; D possibly corresponds to TRBD2 (5 bases). Per germline, CDR1 LGHNA and CDR2 YSLEER. The CDR3 contains 13 residues. Trimming took 2 bases from V and 7 from J, leaving 12 bases between them. The CDR3 is CASSQLTAGEQYF. CDR3 sequence (DNA): TGCGCCAGCAGCCAATTGACTGCGGGTGAGCAGTACTTC.

This clonotype appeared many times. The V gene is TRBV20-1, the J gene TRBJ2-1, with D possibly matching TRBD1 (5 bases). Trimming shortened V by 0 bases and J by 7 bases, and 13 bases separated the two germline ends. This CDR3 contains 14 residues. In germline, CDR1 is DFQATT, CDR2 SNEGSKA (reference sequence). CDR3: CSARDPRAGNEQFF. CDR3 DNA: TGCAGTGCTAGAGATCCCAGGGCCGGGAATGAGCAGTTCTTC.

The rearrangement joins TRBV5-1 to TRBJ1-1; no clear D gene. Germline-derived CDR1 and CDR2 are SGHRS and YFSETQ. V was cut by 0 bases and J by 0 bases, with 9 bases left in between. The CDR3 is 15 amino acids. CDR3 protein: CASSLVGQVNTEAFF. CDR3 sequence (DNA): TGCGCCAGCAGCTTGGTTGGCCAGGTGAACACTGAAGCTTTCTTT.